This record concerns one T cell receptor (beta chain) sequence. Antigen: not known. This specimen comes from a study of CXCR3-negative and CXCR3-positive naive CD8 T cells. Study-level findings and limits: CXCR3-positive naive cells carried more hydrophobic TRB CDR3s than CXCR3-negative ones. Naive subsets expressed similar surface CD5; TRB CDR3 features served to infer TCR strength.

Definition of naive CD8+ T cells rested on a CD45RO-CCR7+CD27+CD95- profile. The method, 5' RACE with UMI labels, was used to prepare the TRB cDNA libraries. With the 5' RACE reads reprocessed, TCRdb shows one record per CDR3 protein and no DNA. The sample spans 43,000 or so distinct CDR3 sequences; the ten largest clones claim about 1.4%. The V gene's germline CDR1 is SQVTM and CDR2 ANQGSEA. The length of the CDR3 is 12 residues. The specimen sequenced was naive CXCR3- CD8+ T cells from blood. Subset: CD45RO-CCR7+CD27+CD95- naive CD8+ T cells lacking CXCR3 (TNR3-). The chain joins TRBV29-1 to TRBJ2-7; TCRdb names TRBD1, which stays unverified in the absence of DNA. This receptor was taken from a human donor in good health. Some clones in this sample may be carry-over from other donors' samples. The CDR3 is CSVEGDGYGQYF.